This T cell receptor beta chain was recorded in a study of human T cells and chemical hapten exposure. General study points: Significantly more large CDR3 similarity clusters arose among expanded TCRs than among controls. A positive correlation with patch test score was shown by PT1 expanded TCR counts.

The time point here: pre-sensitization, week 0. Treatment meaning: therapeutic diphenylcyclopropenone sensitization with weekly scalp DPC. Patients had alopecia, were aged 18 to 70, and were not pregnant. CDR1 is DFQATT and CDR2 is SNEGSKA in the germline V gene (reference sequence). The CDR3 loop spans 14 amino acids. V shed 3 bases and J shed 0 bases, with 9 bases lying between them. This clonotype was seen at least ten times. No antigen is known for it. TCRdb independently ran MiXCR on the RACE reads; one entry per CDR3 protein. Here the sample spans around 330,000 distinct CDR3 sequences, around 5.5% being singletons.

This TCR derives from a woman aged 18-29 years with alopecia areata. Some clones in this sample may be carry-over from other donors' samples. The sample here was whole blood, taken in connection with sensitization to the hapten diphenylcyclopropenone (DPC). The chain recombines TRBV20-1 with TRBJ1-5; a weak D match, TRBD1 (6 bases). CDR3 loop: CSASSGDSNQPQHF. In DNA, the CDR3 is TGCAGTGCTAGTTCAGGGGATAGCAATCAGCCCCAGCATTTT.